A single sample gave rise to the 17 T cell receptor beta chains below, sequenced in a study of CD8 T cells in ankylosing spondylitis. In TCRdb, the 5' RACE reads were re-called with MiXCR into one record per CDR3 protein. The sample holds tens of thousands of distinct CDR3 sequences, approximately 5.3% seen once. The sample was blood, either unsorted or a sorted T cell fraction (not recorded which). The receptors stem from a male donor with ankylosing spondylitis or in good health (not recorded which).

This clonotype was recorded many times. V is TRBV4-1 and J is TRBJ1-1; D unclear. This CDR3 is 13 amino acids long. CDR1 is MGHRA, CDR2 YSYEKL, per germline. V gave up 1 base and J gave up 6 bases, with 9 bases separating them. This chain's CDR3 is CASSQVWDPEAFF. CDR3 in DNA: TGCGCCAGCAGCCAAGTGTGGGATCCTGAAGCTTTCTTT.

This clonotype was counted at least ten times. The gene calls are TRBV4-3 and TRBJ1-3; unclear D gene. The CDR3 is 16 amino acids. The V gene's germline CDR1 is LGHNA and CDR2 YSLEER. V shed 2 bases and J shed 0 bases, with 11 bases lying between them. CDR3 residues: CASSQFVADSGNTIYF. The CDR3 DNA reads as TGCGCCAGCAGCCAATTTGTCGCCGACTCTGGAAACACCATATATTTT.

This clonotype was detected only a few times. The gene calls are TRBV7-2 and TRBJ2-3; 7 bases match TRBD2. CDR1 and CDR2 from the germline V gene are SGHTA and FQGNSA. The CDR3 is made up of 16 amino acids. V lost 2 bases and J lost 1; bases outside the gene matches: 6. The CDR3 loop reads CASSLSSSGGTDTQYF. DNA for the CDR3: TGTGCCAGCAGCTTAAGCTCCAGCGGGGGCACAGATACGCAGTATTTT.

There are many counts of this clonotype. The gene calls are TRBV28 and TRBJ2-3; 9 bases agree with TRBD2. The CDR3 spans 18 residues. V lost 6 bases and J lost 2; bases outside the gene matches: 15. Germline lookup yields CDR1 MDHEN and CDR2 SYDVKM. The CDR3 sequence: CASRPGWGRGGLTDTQYF. In DNA form, the CDR3 reads TGTGCCAGCAGACCCGGTTGGGGGCGGGGGGGACTCACAGATACGCAGTATTTT.

This clonotype was picked up many times. V gene TRBV9 combines with J gene TRBJ1-2, with 8 positions matching TRBD1. Germline CDR1 SGDLS, CDR2 YYNGEE. The CDR3 spans 15 residues. J was trimmed by 4 bases and V by 2 bases; bases with no gene match: 7. The CDR3 nucleotides read TGTGCCAGCAGCGTTCCAGGGGGCACGATCTATGGCTACACCTTC. This sequence encodes CASSVPGGTIYGYTF.

This clonotype was counted between two and nine times. The V call is TRBV7-2, the J call TRBJ2-3, with D possibly being TRBD1 (5 bases). Germline V gene lookup returns CDR1 SGHTA and CDR2 FQGNSA. With 1 base removed from V and 2 bases from J, the gap between germline ends came to 13 bases. This CDR3 is built from 16 residues. The DNA for the CDR3 is TGTGCCAGCAGCTTAGTTGCCTGGGGCTCCACAGATACGCAGTATTTT. Protein: CASSLVAWGSTDTQYF. Using reference TRBV7-2 and TRBJ2-3 for the parts outside the CDR3, the full variable domain is GAGVSQSPSNKVTEKGKDVELRCDPISGHTALYWYRQSLGQGLEFLIYFQGNSAPDKSGLPSDRFSAERTGGSVSTLTIQRTQQEDSAVYLCASSLVAWGSTDTQYFGPGTRLTVL.

At least ten counts were recorded for this clonotype. The V gene is TRBV3-1, the J gene TRBJ2-7; D is possibly TRBD2 (5 bases). The CDR3 is made up of 15 amino acids. The V end lost 2 bases, the J end lost 7 bases, and 18 bases lay between the germline ends. CDR1 LGHDT and CDR2 YNNKEL come from the germline V gene (reference sequence). The CDR3 DNA reads as TGTGCCAGCAGCCAAAGGGCGGGTAACCTACGAGAGCAGTACTTC. It translates to CASSQRAGNLREQYF.

This clonotype was detected ten times or more. The V and J genes are TRBV4-2 and TRBJ2-2, with 8 bases identical to TRBD2. V was clipped by 1 base and J by 0 bases; unmatched bases: 10. The CDR3 is made up of 19 amino acids. Per the germline V gene, CDR1 is LGHNA and CDR2 is YNFKEQ. In DNA form, the CDR3 reads TGTGCCAGCAGCCAAGTGATTATTGGCGGGGGGACGAACACCGGGGAGCTGTTTTTT. Amino acids: CASSQVIIGGGTNTGELFF.

In this sample, this clonotype turned up a few times. This chain connects TRBV5-4 to TRBJ2-2, with no clear D. CDR3 length: 12 residues. The germline V and J ends were trimmed by 4 bases and 6 bases, with 7 bases remaining between them. Germline V gene data show CDR1 as SGHNT and CDR2 as YYREEE (reference sequence). The CDR3 loop is CASSSDAGELFF. CDR3 DNA: TGTGCCAGCAGCAGTGATGCCGGGGAGCTGTTTTTT.

This clonotype came up many times. The V gene is TRBV7-6, the J gene TRBJ2-1, with 14 bases identical to TRBD2. Per germline, CDR1 SGHVS and CDR2 FNYEAQ. This CDR3 is 15 amino acids long. Trimming at V came to 5 bases and at J to 12 bases, leaving 9 bases not matched to a gene. CDR3 sequence (DNA): TGTGCCAGCAGCCAAACCGGGACTAGCGGGGGTCCGCAGTTCTTC. Translating it yields CASSQTGTSGGPQFF.

This clonotype was detected ten times or more. This chain uses TRBV5-1 with TRBJ2-7; 7 bases agree with TRBD1. From germline, CDR1 is SGHRS and CDR2 YFSETQ. The CDR3 has 15 amino acids. V trimming: 1 base; J trimming: 4 bases; junction bases outside the gene matches: 8. Written as DNA, the CDR3 is TGCGCCAGCAGCTTGAGACAGGGCCTAGGGTACGAGCAGTACTTC. Encoded protein: CASSLRQGLGYEQYF.

This clonotype showed up many times. The V and J genes are TRBV24-1 and TRBJ2-5, with 8 bases aligning to TRBD1. Germline CDR1 and CDR2: KGHDR and SFDVKD. With V trimmed by 5 bases and J by 2 bases, 12 bases remained unmatched. The CDR3 runs to 17 residues. DNA of the CDR3: TGTGCCACCAGTGGCTCCTTTACAGGGGGATGGCAAGAGACCCAGTACTTC. This gives the protein CATSGSFTGGWQETQYF.

The sample holds many counts of this clonotype. The chain uses TRBV12-3 or TRBV12-4 and TRBJ1-2, with D possibly matching TRBD1 (6 bases). CDR3 length: 15 amino acids. V lost 6 bases and J lost 3, with 17 bases in between. In DNA form, the CDR3 reads TGTGCCAGCAGCAACACAGGGCTACGTGACTATGGCTACACCTTC. The encoded protein is CASSNTGLRDYGYTF.

This clonotype was picked up many times. This chain connects TRBV9 to TRBJ2-1, with 7 nucleotides matching TRBD1. CDR3 length: 16 amino acids. V shed 4 bases and J 0 bases; nucleotides not matched to a gene: 7. Germline values: CDR1 SGDLS, CDR2 YYNGEE. The DNA for the CDR3 is TGTGCCAGCAGCTCCCTGGGACAGAGCTCCTACAATGAGCAGTTCTTC. It specifies CASSSLGQSSYNEQFF.

In this sample, this clonotype turned up many times. The rearrangement links TRBV4-1 to TRBJ1-4, with no clear D. This CDR3 is 13 amino acids long. Germline values: CDR1 MGHRA, CDR2 YSYEKL. V gave up 1 base and J gave up 8 bases, with 8 bases separating them. CDR3 sequence: CASSQVTAEKLFF. The CDR3 coding sequence is TGCGCCAGCAGCCAAGTAACGGCGGAAAAACTGTTTTTT.

This clonotype has a count of ten or more. The chain employs TRBV10-3 and TRBJ1-3; 9 bases are shared with TRBD1. The CDR3 has 14 residues. After removal of 6 bases from V and 4 bases from J, the junction contained 4 bases not matched to a gene. From germline, CDR1 is ENHRY and CDR2 SYGVKD. Here the CDR3 reads CAIRGTGPGNTIYF. CDR3 sequence (DNA): TGTGCCATCAGGGGGACAGGGCCGGGAAACACCATATATTTT.

This clonotype was recorded at least ten times. The V call is TRBV11-2, the J call TRBJ2-1; TRBD2 might be the D (7 bases). V was shortened by 5 bases and J by 8 bases, with 22 bases between the two germline ends. Germline-derived CDR1 and CDR2 are SGHAT and FQNNGV. This CDR3 has 16 residues. In nucleotides, the CDR3 is TGTGCCAGCAGCAAAGAGGGGGGGGGCCTTTTGGATGAGCAGTTCTTC. Translated, it gives CASSKEGGGLLDEQFF. The complete variable domain, with remaining parts taken from reference TRBV11-2 and TRBJ2-1, reads EAGVAQSPRYKIIEKRQSVAFWCNPISGHATLYWYQQILGQGPKLLIQFQNNGVVDDSQLPKDRFSAERLKGVDSTLKIQPAKLEDSAVYLCASSKEGGGLLDEQFFGPGTRLTVL.